Listed below are T cell receptor beta chains from one sample, sequenced in a study of T cell changes during pregnancy in multiple sclerosis. Measured with immunoSEQ multiplex PCR; TCRdb has only the in-frame clones, and not every one. The sample holds about 94,000 clones, about 94% seen once. Sample: peripheral blood, taken in the third trimester of pregnancy. These receptor sequences come from a female donor with multiple sclerosis, enrolled in a pregnancy study. Each CDR3 is given with its conserved first and last residue. A D gene is named only where the DNA matches it firmly. Size values are once, few and many counts, or a class for expanded clones, and some rows have none.

d_call	clone_size	j_call	v_call	cdr3_aa	cdr3_nt
TRBD2	NA	TRBJ2-3	TRBV5-1	CASSKGPGLAISTDTQYF	TGCGCCAGCAGCAAGGGACCGGGACTAGCGATTAGCACAGATACGCAGTATTTT
TRBD2	NA	TRBJ2-4	TRBV4-1	CASSQVGGRAPNIQYF	TGCGCCAGCAGCCAAGTAGGCGGGAGGGCCCCAAACATTCAGTACTTC
NA	NA	TRBJ2-5	TRBV11-2	CASSLASGKETQYF	TGTGCCAGCAGCTTAGCGAGTGGTAAAGAGACCCAGTACTTC
NA	few	TRBJ2-3	TRBV11-2	CASSLEGEDTQYF	TGTGCCAGCAGCTTAGAGGGAGAAGATACGCAGTATTTT
TRBD1	NA	TRBJ1-5	TRBV5-4	CASSIQGAHQPQHF	TGTGCCAGCAGTATACAGGGGGCCCATCAGCCCCAGCATTTT
NA	NA	TRBJ2-3	TRBV19	CASSMFDISTDTQYF	TGTGCCAGTAGTATGTTTGACATTAGCACAGATACGCAGTATTTT
NA	once	TRBJ2-7	TRBV28	CASSYRVEQYF	TGTGCCAGCAGCTACAGGGTCGAGCAGTACTTC
TRBD2	NA	TRBJ2-1	TRBV5-6	CASSPRLGLAAGEQFF	TGTGCCAGCAGCCCCCGGTTGGGACTAGCGGCAGGTGAGCAGTTCTTC
NA	NA	TRBJ1-1	TRBV5-1	CASSSGGLGTEAFF	TGCGCCAGCAGCTCGGGAGGGTTAGGCACTGAAGCTTTCTTT
NA	NA	TRBJ2-7	TRBV28	CASRPPTGRHYEQYF	TGTGCCAGCAGGCCACCCACAGGGAGACACTACGAGCAGTACTTC
TRBD1	NA	TRBJ2-6	TRBV6-6	CASSLTGAGANVLTF	TGTGCCAGCAGTCTAACAGGGGCTGGGGCCAACGTCCTGACTTTC
TRBD1	once	TRBJ2-6	TRBV5-1	CASSAEQGAGANVLTF	TGCGCCAGCAGCGCTGAACAGGGGGCTGGGGCCAACGTCCTGACTTTC
TRBD2	NA	TRBJ2-1	TRBV19	CASTTGTNYNEQFF	TGTGCCAGTACAACCGGGACTAACTACAATGAGCAGTTCTTC
NA	NA	TRBJ2-1	TRBV6-6	CASSYSAGNEQFF	TGTGCCAGCAGTTACTCGGCGGGCAATGAGCAGTTCTTC
NA	NA	TRBJ1-1	TRBV29-1	CSVLRRAGPRSEAFF	TGCAGCGTCCTTAGGAGGGCCGGGCCTCGGTCTGAAGCTTTCTTT
TRBD1	NA	TRBJ1-2	TRBV6-1	CASSPDRANFGYTF	TGTGCCAGCAGTCCGGACAGGGCTAACTTCGGCTACACCTTC
NA	NA	TRBJ2-7	TRBV6-5	CASSYSPYSYEQYF	TGTGCCAGCAGTTACTCTCCCTACTCCTACGAGCAGTACTTC
TRBD2	NA	TRBJ2-6	TRBV5-5	CASSLTGGAGANVLTF	TGTGCCAGCAGCTTGACGGGGGGGGCCGGGGCCAACGTCCTGACTTTC
NA	NA	TRBJ2-1	TRBV29-1	CSVVGGSYNEQFF	TGCAGCGTTGTGGGGGGCTCCTACAATGAGCAGTTCTTC
TRBD2	NA	TRBJ2-5	TRBV27	CASSFRASGSPRRPQETQYF	TGTGCCAGCAGTTTCCGCGCTAGCGGGAGTCCCAGAAGACCCCAAGAGACCCAGTACTTC
TRBD1	few	TRBJ1-1	TRBV12-5	CASGIHSDRGNTEAFF	TGTGCTAGTGGCATCCATTCCGACAGGGGGAACACTGAAGCTTTCTTT
TRBD2	NA	TRBJ2-1	TRBV30	CAWSPTSVYYNEQFF	TGTGCCTGGAGTCCGACTAGCGTGTACTACAATGAGCAGTTCTTC
NA	NA	TRBJ1-2	TRBV10-3	CAISESRGGDYGYTF	TGTGCCATCAGTGAGTCTCGGGGGGGCGACTATGGCTACACCTTC
NA	NA	TRBJ2-3	TRBV2	CASSSGLTVGTDTQYF	TGTGCCAGCAGTTCGGGACTGACCGTCGGCACAGATACGCAGTATTTT
TRBD2	NA	TRBJ2-7	TRBV9	CASSVSGNSYEQYF	TGTGCCAGCAGCGTGAGCGGGAACTCCTACGAGCAGTACTTC
TRBD1	NA	TRBJ2-5	TRBV28	CASSLTGGGSETQYF	TGTGCCAGCAGTCTGACAGGGGGCGGGTCGGAGACCCAGTACTTC